The 2 T cell receptor beta chains listed next were all sequenced from one sample in a study of early T cells in non-severe SARS-CoV-2 infection. Using its own MiXCR run on the 5' RACE reads, TCRdb lists one record per CDR3 protein. The table shows about 98,000 distinct CDR3 sequences, with approximately 11% occurring only once. Specimen: whole blood. Every receptor here comes from an adult who was a healthcare worker with PCR-confirmed SARS-CoV-2 infection or an uninfected control (not recorded which).

This clonotype has ten or more counts. The chain is built from TRBV30 and TRBJ1-5; D is unclear. Germline values: CDR1 GTSNPN, CDR2 SVGIG (reference sequence). The V gene lost 1 base and the J gene lost 0 bases, with 10 bases spanning the gap. The CDR3 spans 15 residues. CDR3 residues: CAWSETAHSNQPQHF. In DNA, the CDR3 is TGTGCCTGGAGTGAAACAGCCCATAGCAATCAGCCCCAGCATTTT. Filled out from reference TRBV30 and TRBJ1-5, the complete variable domain reads SQTIHQWPATLVQPVGSPLSLECTVEGTSNPNLYWYRQAAGRGLQLLFYSVGIGQISSEVPQNLSASRPQDRQFILSSKKLLLSDSGFYLCAWSETAHSNQPQHFGDGTRLSIL.

This clonotype has ten or more counts. V gene TRBV5-1 combines with J gene TRBJ2-1, with TRBD2 matching over 10 bases. The CDR3 runs 14 residues. Germline-derived CDR1 and CDR2 are SGHRS and YFSETQ. Trimming at V came to 3 bases and at J to 9 bases, leaving 6 bases not matched to a gene. CDR3 DNA sequence: TGCGCCAGCAGCTGGGGACTAGCGACGGCTGAGCAGTTCTTC. Amino acids: CASSWGLATAEQFF.